The 16 T cell receptor beta chains below were found in one sample sequenced in a study of blood T cell repertoires in COVID-19. Clones were read by immunoSEQ multiplex PCR, and TCRdb kept only the in-frame ones, dropping some. The table shows roughly 200,000 clones, with 80% to 90% occurring only once. Sequencing was done on a sample of PBMCs or T cells enriched from blood (not recorded which). The receptors stem from a woman aged 45 to 65 who had been exposed to COVID-19.

The chain recombines TRBV5-1 with TRBJ1-1; perhaps TRBD1 as D (5 bases). CDR1 SGHRS and CDR2 YFSETQ come from the germline V gene. V lost 1 base and J lost 5, with 15 bases in between. The length of the CDR3 is 15 residues. This chain's CDR3 is CASSLLGGGGTEAFF. The CDR3 DNA is TGCGCCAGCAGCTTGCTGGGGGGAGGAGGGACTGAAGCTTTCTTT. Full variable domain (rest looked up from reference TRBV5-1 and TRBJ1-1): KAGVTQTPRYLIKTRGQQVTLSCSPISGHRSVSWYQQTPGQGLQFLFEYFSETQRNKGNFPGRFSGRQFSNSRSEMNVSTLELGDSALYLCASSLLGGGGTEAFFGQGTRLTVV.

The V call is TRBV28, the J call TRBJ1-1; the D is unclear. Germline loops: CDR1 MDHEN, CDR2 SYDVKM. This CDR3 has 14 amino acids. V shed 2 bases and J shed 0 bases, with 7 bases lying between them. CDR3 amino acids: CASSLGDMNTEAFF. In nucleotides, the CDR3 is TGTGCCAGCAGTTTAGGAGATATGAACACTGAAGCTTTCTTT.

The chain recombines TRBV28 with TRBJ1-1; 8 nucleotides align to TRBD1. CDR1 is MDHEN and CDR2 is SYDVKM in the germline V gene. Trimming at V came to 2 bases and at J to 7 bases, leaving 3 bases not matched to a gene. This CDR3 region has 13 residues. The CDR3 sequence: CASSLAGGGEAFF. In DNA form, the CDR3 reads TGTGCCAGCAGTTTAGCAGGGGGCGGTGAAGCTTTCTTT.

The rearrangement uses TRBV4-2 and TRBJ2-1; 9 nucleotides align to TRBD1. V lost 6 bases and J lost 9; bases outside the gene matches: 9. The CDR3 is 14 amino acids. Germline CDR1 LGHNA, CDR2 YNFKEQ. The CDR3 loop is CASRLGGQGGEQFF. CDR3 bases: TGTGCCAGCAGACTGGGGGGACAGGGTGGTGAGCAGTTCTTC.

The gene calls are TRBV4-3 and TRBJ1-5; D possibly corresponds to TRBD1 (6 bases). The CDR3 has 15 amino acids. V was shortened by 1 base and J by 6 bases, with 13 bases between the two germline ends. CDR1 and CDR2 from the germline V gene are LGHNA and YSLEER. CDR3 nucleotides: TGCGCCAGCAGCCAAGTTCGGGGGGCGGGTCAGCCCCAGCATTTT. This codes for CASSQVRGAGQPQHF.

The rearrangement links TRBV5-4 to TRBJ2-7, with 8 bases fitting TRBD1. The germline gives CDR1 SGHNT, CDR2 YYREEE (reference sequence). The V segment lost 0 bases and the J segment 7 bases; nucleotides outside the gene matches: 6. The CDR3 has 14 amino acids. In nucleotides, the CDR3 is TGTGCCAGCAGCTTGGAAGGCCGGGACAGGGAGCAGTACTTC. This gives the protein CASSLEGRDREQYF.

Here the CDR3 DNA reads TGTGCCAGCAGCTTAGTAGGAGGACTAGGAGGTGCGGAGACCCAGTACTTC. This gives the protein CASSLVGGLGGAETQYF. The chain recombines TRBV7-2 with TRBJ2-5, with 7 bases matching TRBD2. The CDR3 runs to 17 residues. The junction had 13 bases not matched to a gene; V was cut back by 1 base and J by 5 bases. The germline CDR1 and CDR2 sequences are SGHTA and FQGNSA. The full variable domain, its missing parts supplied by reference TRBV7-2 and TRBJ2-5, is GAGVSQSPSNKVTEKGKDVELRCDPISGHTALYWYRQSLGQGLEFLIYFQGNSAPDKSGLPSDRFSAERTGGSVSTLTIQRTQQEDSAVYLCASSLVGGLGGAETQYFGPGTRLLVL.

V is TRBV9 and J is TRBJ1-2; tentatively, D is TRBD1 (6 bases). The CDR3 contains 17 residues. Trimming removed 4 bases at V and 4 bases at J, with 23 bases between. Germline V lookup: CDR1 SGDLS, CDR2 YYNGEE. In DNA form, the CDR3 reads TGTGCCAGCAGCCCCCGTTCAGGGGTTAAACCCCCCTATGGCTACACCTTC. Translated, it gives CASSPRSGVKPPYGYTF.

The chain is built from TRBV30 and TRBJ2-3; D possibly corresponds to TRBD1 (5 bases). The length of the CDR3 is 14 residues. Germline V gene lookup returns CDR1 GTSNPN and CDR2 SVGIG (reference sequence). V was shortened by 1 base and J by 2 bases, with 10 bases between the two germline ends. The CDR3 reads CAWSEGSNTDTQYF. Here the CDR3 DNA reads TGTGCCTGGAGTGAGGGGTCCAACACAGATACGCAGTATTTT.

V usage is TRBV28 and J usage is TRBJ1-1, with D hard to call. The CDR3 is made up of 15 amino acids. CDR1 MDHEN and CDR2 SYDVKM come from the germline V gene. V was clipped by 3 bases and J by 7 bases, with 18 bases between them. The DNA of the CDR3 is TGTGCCAGCAGTTTTAGGCTAGCAGGTGTTGGTGAAGCTTTCTTT. This encodes CASSFRLAGVGEAFF. Drawing the rest from reference TRBV28 and TRBJ1-1, the complete variable domain is DVKVTQSSRYLVKRTGEKVFLECVQDMDHENMFWYRQDPGLGLRLIYFSYDVKMKEKGDIPEGYSVSREKKERFSLILESASTNQTSMYLCASSFRLAGVGEAFFGQGTRLTVV.

The rearrangement joins TRBV7-2 to TRBJ2-5; 7 bases match TRBD1. Per the germline V gene, CDR1 is SGHTA and CDR2 is FQGNSA. The CDR3 extends over 17 amino acids. Trimming took 1 base from V and 4 from J; bases not matched to a gene: 12. The CDR3 sequence: CASSLERVRGLGETQYF. The CDR3 nucleotides are TGTGCCAGCAGCTTAGAAAGGGTCAGGGGGTTGGGAGAGACCCAGTACTTC.

V usage is TRBV19 and J usage is TRBJ1-1; the D is unclear. The CDR3 sequence is 11 residues long. The ends were cut back, 5 bases at V and 6 bases at J, with 7 bases in the middle. The germline CDR1 and CDR2 sequences are LNHDA and SQIVND (reference sequence). CDR3 loop: CASSYRAEAFF. The DNA for the CDR3 is TGTGCCAGTAGTTACCGCGCTGAAGCTTTCTTT.

The chain has TRBV5-1 and TRBJ1-2; no clear D. This CDR3 is 14 amino acids long. V lost 0 bases, J lost 4 bases, and 10 bases lay in between. Germline V gene lookup returns CDR1 SGHRS and CDR2 YFSETQ. CDR3 coding DNA: TGCGCCAGCAGCTTGGACAGTTCCCGCTATGGCTACACCTTC. It yields the protein CASSLDSSRYGYTF.

The gene calls are TRBV9 and TRBJ2-3, with 9 bases lining up with TRBD2. After removal of 4 bases from V and 1 base from J, the junction contained 4 bases not matched to a gene. CDR3 size: 15 residues. Germline-derived CDR1 and CDR2 are SGDLS and YYNGEE. The CDR3 spells CASSPPSGGTDTQYF. The CDR3 region has the DNA TGTGCCAGCAGCCCCCCTAGCGGGGGCACAGATACGCAGTATTTT.

The chain links TRBV9 to TRBJ1-3; D unclear. CDR3 length: 13 residues. CDR1 and CDR2 (germline): SGDLS, YYNGEE. The ends were cut back, 4 bases at V and 8 bases at J, with 13 bases in the middle. The chain's CDR3 is CASSPAWGDTIYF. The CDR3 bases are TGTGCCAGCAGCCCCGCGTGGGGAGACACCATATATTTT.

The chain employs TRBV12-3 or TRBV12-4 and TRBJ1-3; D unresolved. This CDR3 is 12 amino acids long. V lost 6 bases, J lost 5 bases, and 8 bases lay in between. The CDR3, as DNA: TGTGCCAGCAGCCTAGCCCGAAACACCATATATTTT. This gives the protein CASSLARNTIYF.